This passage covers 18 T cell receptor beta chains from one sample sequenced in a study of human T cells and chemical hapten exposure. TCRdb used MiXCR to reprocess the RACE reads, holding one entry per CDR3 protein. The data contain tens of thousands of distinct CDR3 sequences, approximately 10% of them singletons. The time point is: pre-sensitization, week 0. The treatment denotes: therapeutic diphenylcyclopropenone sensitization with weekly scalp DPC. This specimen was whole blood, taken in connection with sensitization to the hapten diphenylcyclopropenone (DPC). Receptor source: a woman aged 45-60 years with alopecia areata. Some clones in this sample may be carry-over from other donors' samples.

J is TRBJ1-5 and V is TRBV7-2; no reliable D call. The CDR3 is 15 amino acids. Trimming stripped 3 bases from V and 0 bases from J, with 9 bases between. Germline CDR1 reads SGHTA; CDR2 reads FQGNSA. CDR3 protein: CASSLGSHSNQPQHF. CDR3 sequence (DNA): TGTGCCAGCAGCTTGGGGAGCCATAGCAATCAGCCCCAGCATTTT. The complete variable domain, with remaining parts taken from reference TRBV7-2 and TRBJ1-5, reads GAGVSQSPSNKVTEKGKDVELRCDPISGHTALYWYRQSLGQGLEFLIYFQGNSAPDKSGLPSDRFSAERTGGSVSTLTIQRTQQEDSAVYLCASSLGSHSNQPQHFGDGTRLSIL.

Ten or more counts support this clonotype. The chain has TRBV5-4 and TRBJ1-2; D gene ambiguous. Per germline, CDR1 SGHNT and CDR2 YYREEE (reference sequence). Trimming removed 0 bases from V and 6 bases from J, with 9 bases in between. The CDR3 consists of 13 residues. In nucleotides, the CDR3 is TGTGCCAGCAGCTTGGCCCGCCAAAATGGCTACACCTTC. Protein sequence: CASSLARQNGYTF.

This clonotype was counted many times. This sequence joins TRBV7-9 and TRBJ2-1; TRBD1 is a possible D gene (5 bases). Germline V gene lookup returns CDR1 SEHNR and CDR2 FQNEAQ (reference sequence). Trimming took off 4 bases at V and 7 bases at J, with 11 bases between the two ends. The CDR3 length is 13 residues. The CDR3 DNA reads TGTGCCAGCAGCTCACCTGGGGCTAATGAGCAGTTCTTC. It is translated as CASSSPGANEQFF.

The chain has TRBV4-2 and TRBJ1-2; a possible D gene is TRBD1 (5 bases). V was trimmed by 0 bases and J by 7 bases, leaving 15 bases between them. Germline V CDR1 and CDR2: LGHNA, YNFKEQ. CDR3 length: 15 amino acids. The CDR3 DNA sequence: TGTGCCAGCAGCCAAGAATTGGGGGGAGCTGGTGGCTACACCTTC. As protein: CASSQELGGAGGYTF.

In its sample, this clonotype was seen a few times. CDR3 nucleotide sequence: TGTGCCAGCAGCGCTCGACCGGGTCTGGACATTCAGTACTTC. This sequence encodes CASSARPGLDIQYF. The chain couples TRBV9 to TRBJ2-4; the D is unclear. Germline lookup yields CDR1 SGDLS and CDR2 YYNGEE. This CDR3 spans 14 amino acids. Trimming shortened V by 3 bases and J by 8 bases, and 15 bases separated the two germline ends.

On this clonotype itself: A read error is possible here, since a much larger clone lies one base away. The gene calls are TRBV18 and TRBJ1-1, with D unclear. CDR1 and CDR2 (germline): KGHSH, LQKENI. This CDR3 has 14 amino acids. The CDR3 region is CASSPNSVNAEAFF. Written as DNA, the CDR3 is TGTGCCAGCTCACCAAACAGCGTGAACGCTGAAGCTTTCTTT.

This clonotype has a count of ten or more. This rearrangement joins TRBV12-3 or TRBV12-4 to TRBJ2-5; D gene uncertain. The length of the CDR3 is 14 residues. V was cut by 3 bases and J by 1 base, with 9 bases left in between. The DNA for the CDR3 is TGTGCCAGCAGTTTTGCGGCAGGCCAAGAGACCCAGTACTTC. It specifies CASSFAAGQETQYF.

Many counts were recorded for this clonotype. V and J are TRBV14 and TRBJ2-1, with TRBD1 matching over 8 bases. The CDR3 length is 15 residues. V lost 5 bases to trimming and J lost 1 base; unmatched junction nucleotides: 4. Germline-derived CDR1 and CDR2 are SGHDN and FVKESK. The DNA for the CDR3 is TGTGCCAGCAGCAGGGGACAGGCTTCCTACAATGAGCAGTTCTTC. Its protein is CASSRGQASYNEQFF.

This clonotype has ten or more counts. V is TRBV5-1 and J is TRBJ2-1; 13 nucleotides align to TRBD2. The CDR3 runs 16 residues. Trimming took 4 bases from V and 2 from J; bases not matched to a gene: 3. The germline gives CDR1 SGHRS, CDR2 YFSETQ. The CDR3 DNA is TGCGCCAGCAGCCCCGGGACTAGCGGGACCTACAATGAGCAGTTCTTC. Protein: CASSPGTSGTYNEQFF.

In its sample, this clonotype was seen many times. The chain combines TRBV12-3 or TRBV12-4 with TRBJ1-5; D gene ambiguous. The CDR3 sequence is 15 residues long. V shed 6 bases and J shed 5 bases, with 17 bases lying between them. The CDR3 loop is CASSFSRSPDQPQHF. The CDR3 nucleotides read TGTGCCAGCAGCTTCTCGCGGTCCCCGGATCAGCCCCAGCATTTT.

This clonotype showed up many times. The chain employs TRBV19 and TRBJ2-3, with D unclear. The length of the CDR3 is 13 residues. Germline V gene sequence: CDR1 LNHDA, CDR2 SQIVND (reference sequence). Trimming removed 6 bases from V and 0 bases from J, with 7 bases in between. The CDR3 DNA sequence: TGTGCCAGTAGACCGGACAGCACAGATACGCAGTATTTT. Protein sequence: CASRPDSTDTQYF.

The gene calls are TRBV9 and TRBJ2-5; 13 bases match TRBD2. With V trimmed by 3 bases and J by 5 bases, 7 bases remained unmatched. This CDR3 spans 16 amino acids. Germline assignment: CDR1 SGDLS and CDR2 YYNGEE. CDR3 residues: CASSAGTSGKMETQYF. As DNA, the CDR3 is TGTGCCAGCAGCGCTGGGACTAGCGGGAAGATGGAGACCCAGTACTTC.

The rearrangement uses TRBV11-2 and TRBJ2-2, with 8 bases identical to TRBD2. This CDR3 spans 16 amino acids. J was trimmed by 5 bases and V by 5 bases; bases with no gene match: 10. CDR1 is SGHAT and CDR2 is FQNNGV in the germline V gene. The CDR3 region has the DNA TGTGCCAGCAGCACACCGGGACTAGGATCGACCGGGGAGCTGTTTTTT. Translating it yields CASSTPGLGSTGELFF.

This clonotype was seen more than once but under ten times. The chain has TRBV5-1 and TRBJ1-1, with 9 bases identical to TRBD1. This CDR3 is 15 amino acids long. Germline V lookup: CDR1 SGHRS, CDR2 YFSETQ. V trimming: 0 bases; J trimming: 3 bases; junction bases outside the gene matches: 3. The CDR3 is CASSLDGQGYTEAFF. The CDR3 nucleotides read TGCGCCAGCAGCTTGGATGGACAGGGGTACACTGAAGCTTTCTTT.

This clonotype was seen ten or more times. The J gene is TRBJ2-7, the V gene TRBV18, with D perhaps TRBD2 (6 bases). Trimming took off 3 bases at V and 4 bases at J, with 16 bases between the two ends. The CDR3 length is 15 residues. The germline V gene encodes CDR1 KGHSH and CDR2 LQKENI. CDR3 DNA sequence: TGTGCCAGCTCACCGCCAGGGACTTCGCCGTACGAGCAGTACTTC. Protein sequence: CASSPPGTSPYEQYF.

The sample holds a few counts of this clonotype. This rearrangement joins TRBV5-6 to TRBJ1-5; 7 nucleotides agree with TRBD1. The J segment lost 5 bases and the V segment lost 4 bases, leaving 6 bases of the junction unmatched. The CDR3 runs to 14 residues. Germline-derived CDR1 and CDR2 are SGHDT and YYEEEE. The CDR3 nucleotides read TGTGCCAGCAGCCATTACAGGGGCGATCAGCCCCAGCATTTT. Translation gives CASSHYRGDQPQHF.

Only a few counts were recorded for this clonotype. V is TRBV3-1 and J is TRBJ1-1, with a weak D call TRBD1 (6 bases). The ends were cut back, 4 bases at V and 5 bases at J, with 14 bases in the middle. Germline V lookup: CDR1 LGHDT, CDR2 YNNKEL (reference sequence). The CDR3 is made up of 14 amino acids. In DNA form, the CDR3 reads TGTGCCAGCAGCCCCACCCCAGGGGATACTGAAGCTTTCTTT. Translated, it gives CASSPTPGDTEAFF.

This clonotype was detected only a few times. This chain connects TRBV9 to TRBJ2-1; D is possibly TRBD1 (6 bases). CDR3 length equals 15 residues. Germline CDR1 and CDR2: SGDLS and YYNGEE. Trimming took 5 bases from V and 1 from J, leaving 13 bases between them. In DNA, the CDR3 is TGTGCCAGCAGGCCTACAGGGACATCCTACAATGAGCAGTTCTTC. As protein: CASRPTGTSYNEQFF.